These T cell receptor beta chains were read from a single sample in a study of identical twins. Via MiXCR, TCRdb re-called the 5' RACE reads, giving one row per CDR3 protein. The repertoire holds nearly 200,000 distinct CDR3 sequences, with less than 20% as singletons. The sample was also linked to a second study, of T cells expressing NK-cell markers.

Sequences were obtained from CD8+ T cells sorted from blood. The receptors were gathered from a woman under 30 in good health. The CDR3 runs from the conserved cysteine through the conserved F or W. A D gene is named only where the DNA matches it firmly. The size of a clone is reported for some rows only, either as once, few or many, or as a class for expanded clones.

v_gene: TRBV29-1; j_gene: TRBJ2-7; abundance: few; d_gene: -; CDR3aa: CSVVGGPSYEQYF; CDR3nt: TGCAGCGTTGTAGGGGGGCCCTCCTACGAGCAGTACTTC
v_gene: TRBV7-2; j_gene: TRBJ2-7; abundance: few; d_gene: TRBD1; CDR3aa: CASSVPGQGDSYEQYF; CDR3nt: TGTGCCAGCAGCGTCCCGGGACAGGGGGACTCCTACGAGCAGTACTTC
v_gene: TRBV6-2/TRBV6-3; j_gene: TRBJ2-3; abundance: few; d_gene: TRBD2; CDR3aa: CASSQLAGASDTQYF; CDR3nt: TGTGCCAGCAGTCAACTAGCGGGAGCGTCAGATACGCAGTATTTT
v_gene: TRBV5-1; j_gene: TRBJ1-1; abundance: few; d_gene: -; CDR3aa: CASSHGWGQNTEAFF; CDR3nt: TGCGCCAGCAGCCATGGTTGGGGACAGAACACTGAAGCTTTCTTT
v_gene: TRBV4-1; j_gene: TRBJ1-5; abundance: few; d_gene: -; CDR3aa: CASSQEGKAGNQPQHF; CDR3nt: TGCGCCAGCAGCCAAGAAGGCAAGGCGGGCAATCAGCCCCAGCATTTT
v_gene: TRBV7-9; j_gene: TRBJ1-3; abundance: many; d_gene: -; CDR3aa: CASSLEGNTIYF; CDR3nt: TGTGCCAGCAGCCTAGAAGGAAACACCATATATTTT
v_gene: TRBV5-6; j_gene: TRBJ1-2; abundance: few; d_gene: -; CDR3aa: CASSLDRSSPNYGYTF; CDR3nt: TGTGCCAGCAGCTTAGACAGGTCTTCTCCAAACTATGGCTACACCTTC
v_gene: TRBV11-2; j_gene: TRBJ2-5; abundance: few; d_gene: -; CDR3aa: CASSLDQGPQETQYF; CDR3nt: TGTGCCAGCAGCTTAGATCAGGGTCCTCAAGAGACCCAGTACTTC
v_gene: TRBV10-2; j_gene: TRBJ2-3; abundance: few; d_gene: -; CDR3aa: CASGDTQYF; CDR3nt: TGCGCCAGTGGGGATACGCAGTATTTT
v_gene: TRBV6-1; j_gene: TRBJ2-5; abundance: -; d_gene: -; CDR3aa: CASRVPGTRWETQYF; CDR3nt: TGTGCCAGCAGGGTCCCCGGGACGAGGTGGGAGACCCAGTACTTC
v_gene: TRBV12-3/TRBV12-4; j_gene: TRBJ2-1; abundance: -; d_gene: TRBD2; CDR3aa: CASSPPTLATWGNEQFF; CDR3nt: TGTGCCAGCAGCCCGCCAACACTAGCGACTTGGGGCAATGAGCAGTTCTTC
v_gene: TRBV5-1; j_gene: TRBJ1-1; abundance: -; d_gene: -; CDR3aa: CASSFGDKNTEAFF; CDR3nt: TGCGCCAGCAGCTTCGGCGATAAGAACACTGAAGCTTTCTTT
v_gene: TRBV9; j_gene: TRBJ1-1; abundance: -; d_gene: -; CDR3aa: CASSVALGSKAEAFF; CDR3nt: TGTGCCAGCAGCGTAGCATTGGGTTCTAAGGCTGAAGCTTTCTTT
v_gene: TRBV30; j_gene: TRBJ2-3; abundance: few; d_gene: TRBD2; CDR3aa: CAWSGLAGALTDTQYF; CDR3nt: TGTGCCTGGAGTGGACTAGCGGGAGCCCTCACAGATACGCAGTATTTT
v_gene: TRBV29-1; j_gene: TRBJ1-2; abundance: few; d_gene: -; CDR3aa: CSLMDGMNGYTF; CDR3nt: TGCAGCCTCATGGACGGGATGAATGGCTACACCTTC
v_gene: TRBV12-3/TRBV12-4; j_gene: TRBJ1-5; abundance: many; d_gene: -; CDR3aa: CASSLAVDQPQHF; CDR3nt: TGTGCCAGCAGTTTAGCTGTCGATCAGCCCCAGCATTTT
v_gene: TRBV3-1; j_gene: TRBJ2-5; abundance: few; d_gene: TRBD2; CDR3aa: CASSPLSGIQETQYF; CDR3nt: TGTGCCAGCAGCCCTTTGAGCGGGATCCAAGAGACCCAGTACTTC
v_gene: TRBV7-6; j_gene: TRBJ2-6; abundance: few; d_gene: -; CDR3aa: CASSFGWDSGANVLTF; CDR3nt: TGTGCCAGCAGCTTTGGTTGGGACTCTGGGGCCAACGTCCTGACTTTC
v_gene: TRBV12-3/TRBV12-4; j_gene: TRBJ2-1; abundance: -; d_gene: TRBD2; CDR3aa: CASSPGTSGTNEQFF; CDR3nt: TGTGCCAGCAGTCCCGGGACTAGCGGGACCAATGAGCAGTTCTTC
v_gene: TRBV15; j_gene: TRBJ1-6; abundance: -; d_gene: -; CDR3aa: CATSSITRSAVYNSPLHF; CDR3nt: TGTGCCACCAGCAGTATTACCCGATCCGCTGTCTATAATTCACCCCTCCACTTT
v_gene: TRBV5-1; j_gene: TRBJ1-1; abundance: few; d_gene: TRBD1; CDR3aa: CASSPKGASNTEAFF; CDR3nt: TGCGCCAGCAGTCCAAAGGGGGCCTCGAACACTGAAGCTTTCTTT
v_gene: TRBV25-1; j_gene: TRBJ2-7; abundance: -; d_gene: TRBD2; CDR3aa: CASSSSPGTNYEQYF; CDR3nt: TGTGCCAGCAGTTCATCCCCAGGGACTAACTACGAGCAGTACTTC
v_gene: TRBV29-1; j_gene: TRBJ2-5; abundance: few; d_gene: -; CDR3aa: CSVDGVEETQYF; CDR3nt: TGCAGCGTTGACGGGGTGGAAGAGACCCAGTACTTC
v_gene: TRBV11-3; j_gene: TRBJ2-1; abundance: -; d_gene: -; CDR3aa: CASSPSPPGNEQFF; CDR3nt: TGTGCCAGCAGCCCCAGCCCCCCTGGCAATGAGCAGTTCTTC
v_gene: TRBV6-2/TRBV6-3; j_gene: TRBJ2-1; abundance: -; d_gene: -; CDR3aa: CASTSELLPRDEQFF; CDR3nt: TGTGCCAGCACCAGCGAGCTCCTTCCTCGGGATGAGCAGTTCTTC
v_gene: TRBV12-3/TRBV12-4; j_gene: TRBJ1-2; abundance: -; d_gene: -; CDR3aa: CASSLLSSGGYTF; CDR3nt: TGTGCCAGCAGTTTACTTTCCTCGGGTGGCTACACCTTC
v_gene: TRBV5-1; j_gene: TRBJ2-7; abundance: few; d_gene: -; CDR3aa: CASSPMGVDSYEQYF; CDR3nt: TGCGCCAGCAGCCCCATGGGTGTAGACTCCTACGAGCAGTACTTC
v_gene: TRBV12-3/TRBV12-4; j_gene: TRBJ1-2; abundance: many; d_gene: -; CDR3aa: CASSPGLTGYGYTF; CDR3nt: TGTGCCAGCAGTCCTGGGCTCACAGGCTATGGCTACACCTTC
v_gene: TRBV7-6; j_gene: TRBJ2-2; abundance: -; d_gene: TRBD2; CDR3aa: CASSSWTSGSAGELFF; CDR3nt: TGTGCCAGCAGCTCCTGGACTAGCGGGAGTGCCGGGGAGCTGTTTTTT
v_gene: TRBV5-6; j_gene: TRBJ2-7; abundance: -; d_gene: -; CDR3aa: CASSLGQGLREQYF; CDR3nt: TGTGCCAGCAGCTTGGGGCAGGGCCTTCGAGAGCAGTACTTC
v_gene: TRBV11-1; j_gene: TRBJ2-1; abundance: -; d_gene: TRBD2; CDR3aa: CASSFPGLAPMQSYNEQFF; CDR3nt: TGTGCCAGCAGCTTCCCGGGACTAGCGCCTATGCAATCCTACAATGAGCAGTTCTTC
v_gene: TRBV24-1; j_gene: TRBJ2-6; abundance: few; d_gene: -; CDR3aa: CATRQVSGANVLTF; CDR3nt: TGTGCCACCAGACAAGTTTCTGGGGCCAACGTCCTGACTTTC
v_gene: TRBV23-1; j_gene: TRBJ2-3; abundance: few; d_gene: -; CDR3aa: CASSHTTTTDTQYF; CDR3nt: TGCGCCAGCAGTCACACGACGACCACAGATACGCAGTATTTT
v_gene: TRBV20-1; j_gene: TRBJ2-1; abundance: few; d_gene: TRBD2; CDR3aa: CSAVGAGAESLFYNEQFF; CDR3nt: TGCAGTGCTGTAGGTGCGGGAGCAGAGTCTCTTTTTTACAATGAGCAGTTCTTC
v_gene: TRBV15; j_gene: TRBJ1-2; abundance: many; d_gene: -; CDR3aa: CATSRDRVGYGYTF; CDR3nt: TGTGCCACCAGCAGAGATCGGGTGGGATATGGCTACACCTTC
v_gene: TRBV27; j_gene: TRBJ2-3; abundance: -; d_gene: TRBD2; CDR3aa: CASIGGGGDPDTQYF; CDR3nt: TGTGCCAGCATAGGCGGCGGGGGGGACCCAGATACGCAGTATTTT
v_gene: TRBV29-1; j_gene: TRBJ2-1; abundance: -; d_gene: TRBD2; CDR3aa: CSVDYAGDEQFF; CDR3nt: TGCAGCGTTGACTACGCGGGGGATGAGCAGTTCTTC
v_gene: TRBV20-1; j_gene: TRBJ2-1; abundance: -; d_gene: -; CDR3aa: CSARDLRRGDEQFF; CDR3nt: TGCAGTGCTAGAGATCTCCGCAGGGGCGATGAGCAGTTCTTC
v_gene: TRBV20-1; j_gene: TRBJ2-7; abundance: few; d_gene: TRBD1; CDR3aa: CSARGMDREYYEQYF; CDR3nt: TGCAGTGCTAGAGGGATGGACAGGGAGTACTACGAGCAGTACTTC
v_gene: TRBV29-1; j_gene: TRBJ1-1; abundance: -; d_gene: -; CDR3aa: CSVGSVYANTEAFF; CDR3nt: TGCAGCGTTGGATCGGTGTACGCCAACACTGAAGCTTTCTTT
v_gene: TRBV20-1; j_gene: TRBJ2-3; abundance: many; d_gene: -; CDR3aa: CSARDQYTAEHTQYF; CDR3nt: TGCAGTGCTAGAGATCAGTATACAGCTGAACATACGCAGTATTTT
v_gene: TRBV7-7; j_gene: TRBJ2-5; abundance: -; d_gene: TRBD2; CDR3aa: CASSLNRRERETQYF; CDR3nt: TGTGCCAGCAGCTTAAATCGGCGGGAGCGGGAGACCCAGTACTTC
v_gene: TRBV7-9; j_gene: TRBJ1-1; abundance: few; d_gene: -; CDR3aa: CASSGRLDTEAFF; CDR3nt: TGTGCCAGCAGCGGACGGTTGGACACTGAAGCTTTCTTT
v_gene: TRBV7-2; j_gene: TRBJ2-7; abundance: many; d_gene: -; CDR3aa: CASSFGSVYEQYF; CDR3nt: TGTGCCAGCAGCTTCGGCTCGGTCTACGAGCAGTACTTC
v_gene: TRBV6-6; j_gene: TRBJ2-3; abundance: few; d_gene: -; CDR3aa: CASSPLTGLTDTQYF; CDR3nt: TGTGCCAGCAGTCCCCTGACAGGCCTCACAGATACGCAGTATTTT
v_gene: TRBV20-1; j_gene: TRBJ2-5; abundance: few; d_gene: -; CDR3aa: CSARDGSEQETQYF; CDR3nt: TGCAGTGCTAGAGATGGGTCAGAACAAGAGACCCAGTACTTC
v_gene: TRBV5-6; j_gene: TRBJ2-1; abundance: -; d_gene: -; CDR3aa: CASRTGTDLYNEQFF; CDR3nt: TGTGCCAGCAGAACCGGGACGGATCTCTACAATGAGCAGTTCTTC
v_gene: TRBV27; j_gene: TRBJ2-1; abundance: -; d_gene: TRBD2; CDR3aa: CASSFSPSGGEQFF; CDR3nt: TGTGCCAGCAGTTTCTCTCCTAGCGGCGGTGAGCAGTTCTTC
v_gene: TRBV7-9; j_gene: TRBJ1-1; abundance: -; d_gene: TRBD1; CDR3aa: CASSSSGTDTEAFF; CDR3nt: TGTGCCAGCAGCTCGTCCGGGACAGACACTGAAGCTTTCTTT
v_gene: TRBV30; j_gene: TRBJ1-1; abundance: -; d_gene: TRBD1; CDR3aa: CAWNTGETEVFF; CDR3nt: TGTGCCTGGAATACAGGGGAGACTGAAGTTTTCTTT
v_gene: TRBV27; j_gene: TRBJ1-1; abundance: few; d_gene: -; CDR3aa: CASSPYPTENTEAFF; CDR3nt: TGTGCCAGCAGTCCGTACCCAACAGAGAACACTGAAGCTTTCTTT
v_gene: TRBV20-1; j_gene: TRBJ2-2; abundance: few; d_gene: -; CDR3aa: CSADPLSTGELFF; CDR3nt: TGCAGTGCCGACCCTCTAAGCACCGGGGAGCTGTTTTTT
v_gene: TRBV7-9; j_gene: TRBJ2-2; abundance: many; d_gene: -; CDR3aa: CASSPSFTSSGELFF; CDR3nt: TGTGCCAGCAGCCCTTCTTTTACGAGTAGCGGGGAGCTGTTTTTT
v_gene: TRBV6-1; j_gene: TRBJ2-7; abundance: -; d_gene: TRBD1; CDR3aa: CASISSGTDDEQYF; CDR3nt: TGTGCCAGCATCTCCTCCGGGACAGATGACGAGCAGTACTTC
v_gene: TRBV10-2; j_gene: TRBJ2-5; abundance: -; d_gene: -; CDR3aa: CASSETSWELLETQYF; CDR3nt: TGCGCCAGCAGTGAGACGTCCTGGGAGTTATTAGAGACCCAGTACTTC
v_gene: TRBV7-2; j_gene: TRBJ2-4; abundance: -; d_gene: TRBD2; CDR3aa: CASSSGLAGGGNIQYF; CDR3nt: TGTGCCAGCAGCTCCGGACTAGCGGGAGGCGGAAACATTCAGTACTTC
v_gene: TRBV9; j_gene: TRBJ2-7; abundance: -; d_gene: -; CDR3aa: CASSAPGAGEYEQYF; CDR3nt: TGTGCCAGCAGCGCCCCTGGGGCAGGGGAATACGAGCAGTACTTC